These T cell receptor beta chains were read from a single sample in a study of control samples from healthy donors and cancer patients. Profiling relied on immunoSEQ multiplex PCR, and the TCRdb table lists in-frame clones only, not all of them. The table lists 65,000 to 100,000 clones, roughly 91% of them singletons. The specimen was blood. Source of these receptors: a man aged 50-60 years in good health. CDR3s include the opening cysteine and the closing phenylalanine or tryptophan. Each record gives: V gene, clone size, J gene, D gene, CDR3 protein, CDR3 DNA. D genes are given only for firm matches. Size is omitted from some rows. Given values are once, few, many or a class for expanded clones.

V: TRBV30
size: -
J: TRBJ1-3
D: -
CDR3: CAWGITGNTIYF
DNA: TGTGCCTGGGGAATCACAGGAAACACCATATATTTT

V: TRBV27
size: -
J: TRBJ2-2
D: TRBD2
CDR3: CASSLSGGSLNTGELFF
DNA: TGTGCCAGCAGTTTATCGGGGGGGAGCCTGAATACCGGGGAGCTGTTTTTT

V: TRBV19
size: -
J: TRBJ1-5
D: -
CDR3: CATDPGGASQPQHF
DNA: TGTGCCACAGATCCGGGAGGCGCTAGTCAGCCCCAGCATTTT

V: TRBV5-4
size: -
J: TRBJ1-3
D: TRBD1
CDR3: CASTIDRGRDTIYF
DNA: TGTGCCAGCACCATAGACAGGGGTAGGGACACCATATATTTT

V: TRBV19
size: -
J: TRBJ1-1
D: -
CDR3: CASSIGRINTEAFF
DNA: TGTGCCAGTAGTATCGGCCGGATTAACACTGAAGCTTTCTTT

V: TRBV30
size: large
J: TRBJ1-5
D: TRBD1
CDR3: CAWSVQGGSNQPQHF
DNA: TGTGCCTGGAGTGTACAAGGGGGCAGCAATCAGCCCCAGCATTTT

V: TRBV5-4
size: -
J: TRBJ1-2
D: -
CDR3: CASSLNGVNYGYTF
DNA: TGTGCCAGCAGCTTGAACGGGGTAAACTATGGCTACACCTTC

V: TRBV18
size: -
J: TRBJ2-7
D: TRBD2
CDR3: CASSPGTSSYEQYF
DNA: TGTGCCAGCTCACCCGGGACTAGCTCCTACGAGCAGTACTTC

V: TRBV7-2
size: -
J: TRBJ1-4
D: -
CDR3: CASSFATNEKLFF
DNA: TGTGCCAGCAGCTTTGCAACTAATGAAAAACTGTTTTTT

V: TRBV9
size: -
J: TRBJ1-6
D: -
CDR3: CASSANNSPLHF
DNA: TGTGCCAGCAGCGCCAATAATTCACCCCTCCACTTT

V: TRBV7-6
size: -
J: TRBJ1-6
D: -
CDR3: CASSPSQGGSPLHF
DNA: TGTGCCAGCAGCCCTAGCCAGGGAGGATCACCCCTCCACTTT

V: TRBV7-2
size: -
J: TRBJ2-7
D: TRBD2
CDR3: CASSLTSGVRSYEQYF
DNA: TGTGCCAGCAGTCTAACTAGCGGGGTCCGCTCCTACGAGCAGTACTTC

V: TRBV3-1/TRBV3-2
size: few
J: TRBJ1-1
D: -
CDR3: CASSQVLRVGRGRTEAFF
DNA: TGTGCCAGCAGCCAAGTCCTCCGGGTGGGCAGGGGAAGAACTGAAGCTTTCTTT

V: TRBV7-2
size: -
J: TRBJ1-6
D: -
CDR3: CASVKDVGASPLHF
DNA: TGTGCCAGCGTCAAAGATGTAGGGGCTTCACCCCTCCACTTT

V: TRBV12-5
size: -
J: TRBJ1-5
D: -
CDR3: CASGINQPQHF
DNA: TGTGCTAGTGGTATTAATCAGCCCCAGCATTTT

V: TRBV24-1
size: -
J: TRBJ1-2
D: -
CDR3: CATSDFGLNYGYTF
DNA: TGTGCCACCAGTGATTTTGGCCTCAACTATGGCTACACCTTC

V: TRBV6-4
size: -
J: TRBJ1-1
D: -
CDR3: CASSDSDRRPGEAFF
DNA: TGTGCCAGCAGTGACTCCGACAGAAGGCCCGGAGAAGCTTTCTTT

V: TRBV5-1
size: -
J: TRBJ2-5
D: TRBD2
CDR3: CASSPRLAGKETQYF
DNA: TGCGCCAGCAGCCCACGACTAGCGGGGAAAGAGACCCAGTACTTC

V: TRBV19
size: -
J: TRBJ1-1
D: -
CDR3: CASSEALRTEAFF
DNA: TGTGCCAGTAGCGAGGCACTACGCACTGAAGCTTTCTTT

V: TRBV19
size: -
J: TRBJ2-1
D: -
CDR3: CASNKGEIYNEQFF
DNA: TGTGCCAGTAATAAGGGGGAGATCTACAATGAGCAGTTCTTC

V: TRBV19
size: -
J: TRBJ2-3
D: TRBD2
CDR3: CASRRTSGVASTDTQYF
DNA: TGTGCCAGTAGGAGGACTAGCGGGGTCGCTAGCACAGATACGCAGTATTTT

V: TRBV6-2/TRBV6-3
size: -
J: TRBJ2-7
D: -
CDR3: CASSLLSPFAYEQYF
DNA: TGTGCCAGCAGCCTTCTTAGCCCTTTCGCCTACGAGCAGTACTTC

V: TRBV5-6
size: -
J: TRBJ2-5
D: TRBD1
CDR3: CASSRGTEETQYF
DNA: TGTGCCAGCAGCCGAGGGACAGAAGAGACCCAGTACTTC

V: TRBV7-9
size: -
J: TRBJ2-7
D: TRBD1
CDR3: CASSFTGAGYEQYF
DNA: TGTGCCAGCAGCTTCACAGGGGCTGGCTACGAGCAGTACTTC

V: TRBV5-1
size: -
J: TRBJ1-1
D: TRBD1
CDR3: CASSEQGQGFTEAFF
DNA: TGCGCCAGCAGCGAACAGGGACAGGGATTCACTGAAGCTTTCTTT

V: TRBV9
size: -
J: TRBJ2-2
D: TRBD2
CDR3: CASSPQSGGPYGELFF
DNA: TGTGCCAGCAGCCCCCAAAGCGGGGGCCCCTACGGGGAGCTGTTTTTT